The clone carrying this T cell receptor beta chain was counted a single time. Its antigen is currently unknown. Across several immunoSEQ plates, the genomic DNA of each subset was split evenly. Data came from immunoSEQ multiplex PCR; TCRdb stores just in-frame clones and leaves some out. Of a few hundred thousand clones detected, under 80% appear once; the ten largest clones hold more than 9.5%. These data belong to a study of shared clonotypes between healthy human individuals. Overall study context: The cohort comprised two women and a few men. Their ages spanned 18 to 49 years.

Regarding the study as a whole: Memory subsets had estimated richness that was generally smaller than that of naive subsets.

CD4+ cells were split into CD45RA+ naive and CD45RA-negative memory subsets. The receptor was isolated from a man aged 25 to 40 in good health. The sequencing sample was made of memory CD4+ T cells sorted from blood. The subset here: CD45RA-negative fraction.

The CDR3 nucleotides are TGTGCCAGCAGCTTAGTGGTGCCTGGGGTCCTCCACGATACTGAGCAGTTCTTC. It specifies CASSLVVPGVLHDTEQFF. V usage is TRBV7-8 and J usage is TRBJ2-1, with D unresolved. CDR1 and CDR2 from the germline V gene are SGHVS and FQNEAQ. The CDR3 has 18 amino acids. V shed 1 base and J shed 9 bases, with 25 bases lying between them. Full variable domain (remainder filled in from reference TRBV7-8 and TRBJ2-1): GAGVSQSPRYKVAKRGQDVALRCDPISGHVSLFWYQQALGQGPEFLTYFQNEAQLDKSGLPSDRFFAERPEGSVSTLKIQRTQQEDSAVYLCASSLVVPGVLHDTEQFFGPGTRLTVL.